These 27 T cell receptor beta chains were all obtained from the same sample, sequenced in a study of T cell responses to AZD1222 COVID-19 vaccine (dated by TCRdb to about 2021). The sample's time point label is to be understood as: about 28 days (+/-7) after the second vaccine dose. Libraries were made using the immunoSEQ multiplex PCR assay. The clones in this table, taken by TCRdb from immuneACCESS, are in-frame only. Not every clone is retained; where verified, under half of the shortfall comes from an unresolved V gene, and the cause of the rest is unknown. Counted in this sample were fewer than 200,000 clones; 88% of them appeared once. Together, the top ten hold roughly 25% of the sample. This specimen consisted of peripheral blood, obtained 28 days after the second AZD1222 dose. These receptors came from an adult who received the AZD1222 COVID-19 vaccine.

The V call is TRBV28, the J call TRBJ2-3, with D tentatively TRBD1 (5 bases). The CDR3 is 13 amino acids. The V gene lost 2 bases and the J gene lost 7 bases, with 10 bases spanning the gap. CDR1 is MDHEN and CDR2 is SYDVKM in the germline V gene. The CDR3 sequence: CASSLGQGNTQYF. The CDR3 coding sequence is TGTGCCAGCAGTTTAGGGCAGGGCAATACGCAGTATTTT.

The J gene is TRBJ2-1, the V gene TRBV2, with D possibly TRBD2 on 6 matching bases. The V end was cut by 7 bases, the J end by 10 bases, with 14 bases between. The germline V gene encodes CDR1 SNHLY and CDR2 FYNNEI. CDR3 size: 12 residues. CDR3 sequence: CASKIADLEQFF. Written as DNA, the CDR3 is TGTGCCAGCAAAATAGCGGACCTGGAGCAGTTCTTC. The full variable domain, completed using reference TRBV2 and TRBJ2-1, is EPEVTQTPSHQVTQMGQEVILRCVPISNHLYFYWYRQILGQKVEFLVSFYNNEISEKSEIFDDQFSVERPDGSNFTLKIRSTKLEDSAMYFCASKIADLEQFFGPGTRLTVL.

The gene calls are TRBV5-4 and TRBJ2-2; TRBD1 agrees at 8 bases. Germline values: CDR1 SGHNT, CDR2 YYREEE (reference sequence). J was trimmed by 3 bases and V by 0 bases; bases with no gene match: 4. The CDR3 is 16 residues long. CDR3 residues: CASSLGQGIDTGELFF. CDR3 coding DNA: TGTGCCAGCAGCTTGGGACAGGGGATAGACACCGGGGAGCTGTTTTTT.

J is TRBJ2-7 and V is TRBV6-5, with a possible D match to TRBD1 (7 bases). Germline V gene sequence: CDR1 MNHEY, CDR2 SVGAGI. The germline V and J ends were trimmed by 8 bases and 2 bases, with 19 bases remaining between them. CDR3 length: 15 amino acids. The CDR3 DNA follows: TGTGCCAGCGCTCGGAGGGGGACAGAGACCTACGAGCAGTACTTC. It specifies CASARRGTETYEQYF.

The V gene is TRBV2, the J gene TRBJ2-1; a possible D gene is TRBD2 (6 bases). The V and J ends lost 8 bases and 5 bases respectively, with 10 bases between them. The CDR3 sequence is 12 residues long. Per the germline V gene, CDR1 is SNHLY and CDR2 is FYNNEI. The CDR3 sequence: CASRRENNEQFF. The CDR3 bases are TGTGCCAGCCGGAGGGAGAACAATGAGCAGTTCTTC. The whole variable domain, remainder taken from reference TRBV2 and TRBJ2-1, is EPEVTQTPSHQVTQMGQEVILRCVPISNHLYFYWYRQILGQKVEFLVSFYNNEISEKSEIFDDQFSVERPDGSNFTLKIRSTKLEDSAMYFCASRRENNEQFFGPGTRLTVL.

This clone was seen only once. This chain joins TRBV10-3 and TRBJ1-1; D uncertain. This CDR3 contains 13 residues. V was clipped by 0 bases and J by 5 bases, with 7 bases between them. The V gene's germline CDR1 is ENHRY and CDR2 SYGVKD. CDR3 nucleotides: TGTGCCATCAGTGAGTCCGGAAGGACTGAAGCTTTCTTT. Protein sequence: CAISESGRTEAFF.

The chain employs TRBV28 and TRBJ2-7; 11 bases align to TRBD1. The CDR3 is 13 residues long. Germline V lookup: CDR1 MDHEN, CDR2 SYDVKM. With 5 bases clipped from V and 9 bases from J, the junction kept 6 bases outside the gene matches. The CDR3 loop reads CASSPGQGGWQYF. In DNA form, the CDR3 reads TGTGCCAGCAGTCCGGGACAGGGGGGATGGCAGTACTTC.

The J gene is TRBJ1-2, the V gene TRBV18, with TRBD1 as a possible D gene (6 bases). Germline V gene data show CDR1 as KGHSH and CDR2 as LQKENI. V gave up 3 bases and J gave up 8 bases, with 16 bases separating them. The CDR3 consists of 14 residues. DNA of the CDR3: TGTGCCAGCTCACCCTACAGGGATCGTCGGGGCTACACCTTC. Its protein product is CASSPYRDRRGYTF.

The V gene is TRBV7-8, the J gene TRBJ2-7; D possibly uses TRBD1 or TRBD2 (6 bases each). Germline-derived CDR1 and CDR2 are SGHVS and FQNEAQ. The CDR3 extends over 15 amino acids. V was shortened by 2 bases and J by 0 bases, with 11 bases between the two germline ends. CDR3 amino acids: CASSLSGGGSYEQYF. The DNA of the CDR3 is TGTGCCAGCAGCTTAAGTGGAGGGGGCTCCTACGAGCAGTACTTC.

V is TRBV7-8 and J is TRBJ1-1; maybe TRBD1 (6 bases). Between the trimmed V and J ends, which lost 3 bases and 9 bases, there was a span of 14 bases. Per germline, CDR1 SGHVS and CDR2 FQNEAQ. This CDR3 has 13 residues. CDR3 loop: CASSFYPDSKAFF. The CDR3, as DNA: TGTGCCAGCAGCTTCTACCCGGACAGTAAAGCTTTCTTT.

The chain links TRBV6-5 to TRBJ2-3; possibly TRBD1 for D (5 bases). Germline V gives CDR1 MNHEY, CDR2 SVGAGI. V gave up 2 bases and J gave up 2 bases, with 8 bases separating them. CDR3 length equals 14 residues. CDR3 loop: CASSYLTDTDTQYF. The CDR3 region has the DNA TGTGCCAGCAGTTACCTGACAGACACAGATACGCAGTATTTT.

The chain uses TRBV10-3 and TRBJ1-3; D ambiguous. The CDR3 runs to 15 residues. V was pared by 2 bases and J by 0 bases, with 8 bases between. CDR1 and CDR2 from the germline V gene are ENHRY and SYGVKD. In DNA form, the CDR3 reads TGTGCCATCAGTGAGGGTATCAACTCTGGAAACACCATATATTTT. Its protein product is CAISEGINSGNTIYF.

This chain connects TRBV20-1 to TRBJ2-5, with TRBD1 as a possible D gene (5 bases). Trimming shortened V by 6 bases and J by 4 bases, and 9 bases separated the two germline ends. Per germline, CDR1 DFQATT and CDR2 SNEGSKA (reference sequence). The CDR3 length is 11 residues. CDR3 sequence: CSADSGETQYF. The CDR3 bases are TGCAGTGCAGACAGTGGAGAGACCCAGTACTTC.

The V gene is TRBV3-1 (or the pseudogene TRBV3-2), the J gene TRBJ2-2, with D uncertain. The CDR3 is 13 residues long. Trimming left V 0 bases short and J 6 bases short, with 5 bases between. Germline V gene lookup returns CDR1 LGHDT and CDR2 YNNKEL (reference sequence). The CDR3 sequence is CASSQDAPGELFF. CDR3 DNA sequence: TGTGCCAGCAGCCAAGATGCGCCCGGGGAGCTGTTTTTT.

The chain uses TRBV5-4 and TRBJ2-2, with 10 bases identical to TRBD1. V lost 4 bases to trimming and J lost 5 bases; unmatched junction nucleotides: 8. The CDR3 extends over 16 amino acids. Germline CDR1 SGHNT, CDR2 YYREEE (reference sequence). For the CDR3, the DNA is TGTGCCAGCAGCAAAGGACAGGGGGGAGGAACCGGGGAGCTGTTTTTT. This sequence encodes CASSKGQGGGTGELFF. The whole variable domain, filled in from reference TRBV5-4 and TRBJ2-2, reads ETGVTQSPTHLIKTRGQQVTLRCSSQSGHNTVSWYQQALGQGPQFIFQYYREEENGRGNFPPRFSGLQFPNYSSELNVNALELDDSALYLCASSKGQGGGTGELFFGEGSRLTVL.

This clone was found a few times. This sequence joins TRBV2 and TRBJ2-7, with D unresolved. The V end was cut by 4 bases, the J end by 1 base, with 11 bases between. Germline V gene lookup returns CDR1 SNHLY and CDR2 FYNNEI. CDR3 size: 14 residues. The CDR3 protein is CASSADGTSYEQYF. CDR3 bases: TGTGCCAGCAGTGCGGACGGTACATCCTACGAGCAGTACTTC.

The rearrangement uses TRBV3-1 (or the pseudogene TRBV3-2) and TRBJ2-2; D may be TRBD1 (6 bases). The germline V gene has CDR1 LGHDT and CDR2 YNNKEL (reference sequence). Trimming removed 1 base from V and 7 bases from J, with 10 bases in between. The CDR3 contains 14 residues. The CDR3 DNA follows: TGTGCCAGCAGCCAAGGAGGGGGTCGCGGGGAGCTGTTTTTT. It encodes CASSQGGGRGELFF.

The chain has TRBV7-9 and TRBJ1-1; 9 nucleotides align to TRBD1. Unmatched junction bases numbered 11, after V lost 6 bases and J lost 3 bases. This CDR3 has 16 amino acids. Per germline, CDR1 SEHNR and CDR2 FQNEAQ (reference sequence). CDR3: CASRPGTGNLDTEAFF. CDR3 nucleotide sequence: TGTGCCAGCAGACCTGGGACAGGGAATTTGGACACTGAAGCTTTCTTT.

This clone was counted at least ten times. V gene TRBV4-1 combines with J gene TRBJ1-4, with D tentatively TRBD1 (5 bases). Trimming shortened V by 3 bases and J by 7 bases, and 18 bases separated the two germline ends. CDR1 and CDR2 from the germline V gene are MGHRA and YSYEKL. The CDR3 has 16 residues. The CDR3 loop is CASSQGFEGRVEKLFF. CDR3 nucleotides: TGCGCCAGCAGCCAGGGCTTCGAGGGGCGGGTTGAAAAACTGTTTTTT.

J is TRBJ2-2 and V is TRBV15, with unresolved D. The CDR3 is 13 residues long. Germline CDR1 reads LNHNV; CDR2 reads YYDKDF (reference sequence). V lost 0 bases and J 5 bases, leaving 4 bases between the germline ends. This CDR3 is CATSRDRTGELFF. Written as DNA, the CDR3 is TGTGCCACCAGCAGAGACAGAACCGGGGAGCTGTTTTTT.

The chain couples TRBV2 to TRBJ1-2; D is undetermined. V lost 4 bases, J lost 0 bases, and 12 bases lay in between. There are 15 residues in the CDR3. Germline V gene lookup returns CDR1 SNHLY and CDR2 FYNNEI. CDR3 sequence (DNA): TGTGCCAGCAGTGTAGAGCGGGGTTCTAACTATGGCTACACCTTC. This codes for CASSVERGSNYGYTF.

The chain couples TRBV18 to TRBJ2-1; 9 bases are shared with TRBD1. V was clipped by 5 bases and J by 8 bases; unmatched bases: 10. CDR3 size: 15 residues. The V gene's germline CDR1 is KGHSH and CDR2 LQKENI. CDR3 protein: CASSSDRGSIDEQFF. CDR3 sequence (DNA): TGTGCCAGCTCATCAGACAGGGGGAGTATCGATGAGCAGTTCTTC.

The chain uses TRBV5-4 and TRBJ2-3, with no clear D. Germline V gives CDR1 SGHNT, CDR2 YYREEE (reference sequence). The CDR3 is 15 residues long. Trimming stripped 0 bases from V and 4 bases from J, with 12 bases between. In DNA, the CDR3 is TGTGCCAGCAGCTTGGGAATTAGGAACCCAGATACGCAGTATTTT. Residues: CASSLGIRNPDTQYF.

For this clone: Being one base from a much bigger clone, this may be a read error. The chain uses TRBV7-2 and TRBJ2-7; 7 bases map to TRBD1. The germline gives CDR1 SGHTA, CDR2 FQGNSA. CDR3 length: 13 residues. V shed 1 base and J 6 bases; nucleotides not matched to a gene: 3. The CDR3 sequence is CASSLGGGGEQYF. CDR3 nucleotide sequence: TGTGCCAGCAGCTTAGGAGGGGGCGGCGAGCAGTACTTC.

The chain joins TRBV14 to TRBJ1-4; a possible D gene is TRBD1 (6 bases). V lost 0 bases and J lost 6, with 14 bases in between. This CDR3 has 16 residues. CDR1 is SGHDN, CDR2 FVKESK, per germline. The CDR3 region has the DNA TGTGCCAGCAGCCAAGATTTGGCGGGGGGCGATGAAAAACTGTTTTTT. Its translation is CASSQDLAGGDEKLFF.

The rearrangement uses TRBV29-1 and TRBJ1-1; 9 bases agree with TRBD1. After removal of 5 bases from V and 2 bases from J, the junction contained 6 bases not matched to a gene. Per the germline V gene, CDR1 is SQVTM and CDR2 is ANQGSEA. The CDR3 is 14 residues long. The DNA of the CDR3 is TGCAGCGTTCTCAGGACAGGGGCTAACACTGAAGCTTTCTTT. This translates into CSVLRTGANTEAFF.

The CDR3 sequence is CATTPTGAIRGSSYEQYF. The CDR3 DNA reads as TGTGCCACGACCCCGACAGGGGCGATAAGAGGTAGCTCCTACGAGCAGTACTTC. V is TRBV19 and J is TRBJ2-7, with TRBD1 identical over 8 bases. The germline gives CDR1 LNHDA, CDR2 SQIVND (reference sequence). V was clipped by 10 bases and J by 0 bases; unmatched bases: 20. There are 18 residues in the CDR3.